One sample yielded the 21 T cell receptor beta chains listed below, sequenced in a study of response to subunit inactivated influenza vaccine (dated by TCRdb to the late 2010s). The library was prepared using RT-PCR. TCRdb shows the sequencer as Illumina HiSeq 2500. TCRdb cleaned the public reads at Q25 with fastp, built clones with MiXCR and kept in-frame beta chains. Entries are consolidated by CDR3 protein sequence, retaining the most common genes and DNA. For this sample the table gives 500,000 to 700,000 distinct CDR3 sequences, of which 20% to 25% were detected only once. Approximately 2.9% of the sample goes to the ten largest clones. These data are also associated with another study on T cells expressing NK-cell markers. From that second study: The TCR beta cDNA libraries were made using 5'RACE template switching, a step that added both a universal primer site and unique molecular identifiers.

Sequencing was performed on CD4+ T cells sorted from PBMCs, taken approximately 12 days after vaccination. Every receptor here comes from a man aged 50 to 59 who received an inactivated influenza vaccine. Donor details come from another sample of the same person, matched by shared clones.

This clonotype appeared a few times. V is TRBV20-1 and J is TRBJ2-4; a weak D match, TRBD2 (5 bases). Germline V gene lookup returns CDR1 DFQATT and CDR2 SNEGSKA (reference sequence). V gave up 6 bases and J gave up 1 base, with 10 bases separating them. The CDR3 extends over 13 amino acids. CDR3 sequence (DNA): TGCAGTGCAAACGAGCGGGCCAAAAACATTCAGTACTTC. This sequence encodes CSANERAKNIQYF.

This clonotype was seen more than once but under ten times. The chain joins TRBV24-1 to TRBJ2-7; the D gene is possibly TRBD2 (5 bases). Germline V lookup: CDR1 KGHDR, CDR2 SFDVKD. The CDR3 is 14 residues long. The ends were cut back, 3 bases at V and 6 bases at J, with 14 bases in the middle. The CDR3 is CATSDHGVAGEQYF. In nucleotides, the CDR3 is TGTGCCACCAGTGATCACGGGGTCGCCGGCGAGCAGTACTTC.

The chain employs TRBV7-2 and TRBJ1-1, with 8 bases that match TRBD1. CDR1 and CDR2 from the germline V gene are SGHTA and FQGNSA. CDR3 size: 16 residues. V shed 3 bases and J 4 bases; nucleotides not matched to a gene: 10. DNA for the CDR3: TGTGCCAGCAGCTTTACCGGGCAGGGGGCGGGCACTGAAGCTTTCTTT. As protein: CASSFTGQGAGTEAFF.

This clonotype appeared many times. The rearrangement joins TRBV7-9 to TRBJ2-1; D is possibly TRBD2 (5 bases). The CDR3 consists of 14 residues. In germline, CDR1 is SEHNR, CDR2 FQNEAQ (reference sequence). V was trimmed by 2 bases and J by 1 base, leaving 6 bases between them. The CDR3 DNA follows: TGTGCCAGCAGCTTATCGGGGTCCTACAATGAGCAGTTCTTC. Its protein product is CASSLSGSYNEQFF.

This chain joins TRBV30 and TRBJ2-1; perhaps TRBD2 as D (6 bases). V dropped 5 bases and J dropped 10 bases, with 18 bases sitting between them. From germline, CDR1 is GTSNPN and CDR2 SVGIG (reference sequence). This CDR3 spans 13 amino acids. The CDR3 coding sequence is TGTGCCTGGGCAGGGAGGTTGAGTGGAGAGCAGTTCTTC. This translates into CAWAGRLSGEQFF.

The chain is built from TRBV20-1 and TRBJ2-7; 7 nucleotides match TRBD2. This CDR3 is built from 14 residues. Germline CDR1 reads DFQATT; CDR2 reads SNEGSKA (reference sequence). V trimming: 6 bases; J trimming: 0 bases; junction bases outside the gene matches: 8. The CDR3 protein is CSAGEGRNSYEQYF. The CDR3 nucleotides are TGCAGTGCCGGGGAGGGACGGAACTCCTACGAGCAGTACTTC.

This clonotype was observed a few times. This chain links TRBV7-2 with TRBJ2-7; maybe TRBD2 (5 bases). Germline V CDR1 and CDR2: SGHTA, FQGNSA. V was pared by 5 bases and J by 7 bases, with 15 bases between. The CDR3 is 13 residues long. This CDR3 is CASSPQSAGEQYF. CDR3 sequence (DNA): TGTGCCAGCAGCCCCCAATCGGCGGGTGAGCAGTACTTC.

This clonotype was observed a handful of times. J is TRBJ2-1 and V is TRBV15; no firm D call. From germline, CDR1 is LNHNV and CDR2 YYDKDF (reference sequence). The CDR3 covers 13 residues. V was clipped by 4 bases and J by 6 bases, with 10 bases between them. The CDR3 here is CATSTWSLNEQFF. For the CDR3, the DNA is TGTGCCACCAGCACCTGGTCCCTCAATGAGCAGTTCTTC.

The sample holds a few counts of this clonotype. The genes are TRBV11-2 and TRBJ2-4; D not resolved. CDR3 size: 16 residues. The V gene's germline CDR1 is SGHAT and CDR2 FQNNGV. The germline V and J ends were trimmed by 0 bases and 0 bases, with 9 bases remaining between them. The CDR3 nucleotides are TGTGCCAGCAGCTTAGATCTGGTTTTAGCCAAAAACATTCAGTACTTC. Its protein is CASSLDLVLAKNIQYF.

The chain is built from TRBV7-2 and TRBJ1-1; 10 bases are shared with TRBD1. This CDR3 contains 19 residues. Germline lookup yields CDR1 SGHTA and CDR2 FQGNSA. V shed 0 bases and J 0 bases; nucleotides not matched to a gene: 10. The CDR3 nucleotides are TGTGCCAGCAGCTTAGCGAGACAGGGGGCATGGAGGATGAACACTGAAGCTTTCTTT. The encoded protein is CASSLARQGAWRMNTEAFF.

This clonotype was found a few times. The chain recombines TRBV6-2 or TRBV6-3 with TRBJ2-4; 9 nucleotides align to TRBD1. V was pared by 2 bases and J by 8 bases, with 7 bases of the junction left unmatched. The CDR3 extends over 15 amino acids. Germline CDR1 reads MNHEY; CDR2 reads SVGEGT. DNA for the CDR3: TGTGCCAGCAGTTACCCGGGACAGGGATCGGACATTCAGTACTTC. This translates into CASSYPGQGSDIQYF.

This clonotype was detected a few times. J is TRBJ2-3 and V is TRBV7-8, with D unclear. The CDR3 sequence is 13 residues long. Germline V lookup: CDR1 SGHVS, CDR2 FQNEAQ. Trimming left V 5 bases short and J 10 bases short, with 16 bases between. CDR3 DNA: TGTGCCAGCAGCGCTGTCGTCTCGGGTTCGCAGTATTTT. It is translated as CASSAVVSGSQYF.

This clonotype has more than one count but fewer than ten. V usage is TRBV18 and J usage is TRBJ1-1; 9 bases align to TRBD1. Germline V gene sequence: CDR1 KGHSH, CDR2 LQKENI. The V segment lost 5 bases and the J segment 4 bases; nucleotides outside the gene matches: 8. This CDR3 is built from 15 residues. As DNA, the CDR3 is TGTGCCAGCTCAGTACAGGGGGCGGCGGGCACTGAAGCTTTCTTT. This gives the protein CASSVQGAAGTEAFF.

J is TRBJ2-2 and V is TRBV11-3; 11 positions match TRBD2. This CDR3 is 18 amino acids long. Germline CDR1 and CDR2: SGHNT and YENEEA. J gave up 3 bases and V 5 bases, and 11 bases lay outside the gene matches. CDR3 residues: CASSLSGRAQEDTGELFF. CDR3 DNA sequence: TGTGCCAGCAGCCTTAGCGGGAGGGCCCAGGAGGACACCGGGGAGCTGTTTTTT. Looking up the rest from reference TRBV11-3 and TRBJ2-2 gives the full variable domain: EAGVVQSPRYKIIEKKQPVAFWCNPISGHNTLYWYLQNLGQGPELLIRYENEEAVDDSQLPKDRFSAERLKGVDSTLKIQPAELGDSAVYLCASSLSGRAQEDTGELFFGEGSRLTVL.

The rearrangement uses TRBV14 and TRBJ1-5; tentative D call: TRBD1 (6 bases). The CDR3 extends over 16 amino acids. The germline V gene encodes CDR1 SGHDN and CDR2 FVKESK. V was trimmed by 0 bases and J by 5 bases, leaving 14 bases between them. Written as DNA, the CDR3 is TGTGCCAGCAGCCAAGAGGAGGACGGACAGCATCAGCCCCAGCATTTT. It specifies CASSQEEDGQHQPQHF.

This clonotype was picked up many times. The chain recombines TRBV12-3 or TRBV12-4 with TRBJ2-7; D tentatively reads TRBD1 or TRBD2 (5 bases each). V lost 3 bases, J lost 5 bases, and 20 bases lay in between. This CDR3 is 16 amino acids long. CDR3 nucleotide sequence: TGTGCCAGCAGTTTGGGGTTGGGACCGTCGGTGGACGAGCAGTACTTC. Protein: CASSLGLGPSVDEQYF.

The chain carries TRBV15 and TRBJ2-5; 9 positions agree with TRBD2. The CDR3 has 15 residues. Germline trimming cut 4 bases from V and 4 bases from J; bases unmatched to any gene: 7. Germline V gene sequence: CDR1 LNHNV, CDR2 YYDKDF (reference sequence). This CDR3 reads CATSKSGRMGETQYF. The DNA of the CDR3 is TGTGCCACCAGCAAAAGCGGGAGGATGGGAGAGACCCAGTACTTC.

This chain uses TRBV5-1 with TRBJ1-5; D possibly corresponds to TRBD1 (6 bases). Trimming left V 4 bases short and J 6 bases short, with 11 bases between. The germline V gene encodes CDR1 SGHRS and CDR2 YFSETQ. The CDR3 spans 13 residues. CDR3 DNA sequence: TGCGCCAGCAGCGGGGGGGCGGGTCAGCCCCAGCATTTT. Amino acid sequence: CASSGGAGQPQHF.

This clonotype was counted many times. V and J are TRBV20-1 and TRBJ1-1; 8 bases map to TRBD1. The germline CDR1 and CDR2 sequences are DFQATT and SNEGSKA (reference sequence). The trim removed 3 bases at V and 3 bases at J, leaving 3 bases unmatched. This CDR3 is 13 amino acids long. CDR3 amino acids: CSASRGQYTEAFF. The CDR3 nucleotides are TGCAGTGCTAGCAGGGGGCAGTACACTGAAGCTTTCTTT.

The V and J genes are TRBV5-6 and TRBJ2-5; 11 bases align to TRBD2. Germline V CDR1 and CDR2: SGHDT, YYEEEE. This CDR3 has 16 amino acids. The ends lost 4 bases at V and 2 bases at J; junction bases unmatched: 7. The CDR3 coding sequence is TGTGCCAGCAGCCCTCTAGCGGGGGGCCTACAAGAGACCCAGTACTTC. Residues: CASSPLAGGLQETQYF.

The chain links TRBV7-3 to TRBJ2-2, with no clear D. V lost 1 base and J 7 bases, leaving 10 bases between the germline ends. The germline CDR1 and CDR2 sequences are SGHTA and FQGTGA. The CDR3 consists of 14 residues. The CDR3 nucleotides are TGTGCCAGCAGCTTAAATCCTACCGTCGGGGAGCTGTTTTTT. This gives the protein CASSLNPTVGELFF.